The sequence of this TCR beta chain was determined in a study of blood T cell repertoires in COVID-19. Study details: Samples representing acute and convalescent COVID-19 were sourced from the United States, Italy and Spain.

The J segment lost 2 bases and the V segment lost 3 bases, leaving 5 bases of the junction unmatched. The germline CDR1 and CDR2 sequences are MNHEY and SVGAGI. The CDR3 consists of 16 residues. Profiled with immunoSEQ multiplex PCR; TCRdb holds only in-frame clones, not every one. The sample includes 95,000 to 150,000 clones, over 55% seen only once; the top ten take approximately 2.1%. This chain uses TRBV6-5 with TRBJ2-4; 9 bases fit TRBD2. The receptor comes from a woman between 65 and 79 years old with acute or convalescent COVID-19. The sample consisted of peripheral blood. The CDR3 loop reads CASSYRLAGTKNIQYF. The CDR3 region has the DNA TGTGCCAGCAGTTATAGGCTAGCGGGGACCAAAAACATTCAGTACTTC.